This entry describes one T cell receptor beta chain. Its matching antigen is unknown. This CDR3 comprises 18 residues. From germline, CDR1 is LNHNV and CDR2 YYDKDF (reference sequence). The method, 5' RACE with UMI labels, was used to prepare the TRB cDNA libraries. TCRdb derives one entry per CDR3 protein from the 5' RACE reads, leaving out DNA. This sample's clone table lists about 86,000 distinct CDR3 sequences. Under 350,000 cells per CD8+ T cell subset were flow-sorted in triplicate. The data were taken from a study of CXCR3-negative and CXCR3-positive naive CD8 T cells. General study findings and limits: Comparison of naive cells showed more hydrophobic TRB CDR3s in CXCR3-positive than in CXCR3-negative naive cells. Unlike memory cells, which differed, naive CXCR3-negative and CXCR3-positive cells had similar TRBV-TRBJ usage.

The sequenced sample consisted of naive CXCR3+ CD8+ T cells from blood. Subset reported: CD45RO-CCR7+CD27+CD95- naive CD8+ T cells expressing CXCR3 (TNR3+). This TCR was sampled from a human donor in good health. Some clones in this sample may be carry-over from other donors' samples. The V gene is TRBV15, the J gene TRBJ2-6. CDR3 protein: CATSRDFGILSGANVLTF.